What follows describes a single T cell receptor (beta chain). Germline V CDR1 and CDR2: PRHDT, FYEKMQ (reference sequence). CDR3 length: 16 residues. Deletions cut 3 bases from V and 0 bases from J, with 14 bases between. Sequencing libraries for TCR beta were prepared with iRepertoire HTBI primers and Arm-PCR of CDR3 regions. TCRdb reanalysed the multiplex PCR reads using MiXCR and keeps one entry per CDR3 protein. The sample yields roughly 700,000 distinct CDR3 sequences, around 30% seen once. This sample is drawn from a study of regulatory T cells in long-lasting Graves disease. Time point defined: persistent/refractory GD, antithyroid drugs over 5 years with positive TRAb. PBMC RNA was the source of the TCR library.

The chain links TRBV13 to TRBJ2-5; unclear D gene. The sample here was peripheral blood mononuclear cells (PBMCs), taken when the disease was refractory, from a patient treated with antithyroid drugs. This receptor was identified in a female donor with Graves disease. CDR3 protein: CASSFRAEPNQETQYF. The CDR3 nucleotides read TGTGCCAGCAGCTTTCGTGCAGAACCGAACCAAGAGACCCAGTACTTC.